This T cell receptor beta chain derives from a study of cytomegalovirus exposure and HLA in healthy donors. Study-wide context: Earlier work reported approximately 100 million unique TCR beta sequences from 170 million or so T cells. Overall study findings and caveats: The number of N-insertions in an Asian-associated ancestry cluster was reportedly below the approximately 700-donor mean in a later analysis. Rare TCR sequences dominated, though some public TCRs recurred in many donors.

13 Jbeta primers and 60 Vbeta primers were used for the PCR. Produced via immunoSEQ multiplex PCR; TCRdb's table is partial and in-frame only. The sample includes about 130,000 clones, around 72% seen only once; the top ten take 2.9%. The CDR3 consists of 15 residues. Germline V gene lookup returns CDR1 KGHSH and CDR2 LQKENI. The junction had 5 bases not matched to a gene; V was cut back by 6 bases and J by 0 bases. As to this clone: The antigen remains unidentified.

This TCR came from a human donor in good health. Sequenced: PBMCs. This chain joins TRBV18 and TRBJ2-4; 7 bases fit TRBD1. The DNA for the CDR3 is TGTGCCAGCTCCCCGGGGACAGTAGCCAAAAACATTCAGTACTTC. Its translation is CASSPGTVAKNIQYF.